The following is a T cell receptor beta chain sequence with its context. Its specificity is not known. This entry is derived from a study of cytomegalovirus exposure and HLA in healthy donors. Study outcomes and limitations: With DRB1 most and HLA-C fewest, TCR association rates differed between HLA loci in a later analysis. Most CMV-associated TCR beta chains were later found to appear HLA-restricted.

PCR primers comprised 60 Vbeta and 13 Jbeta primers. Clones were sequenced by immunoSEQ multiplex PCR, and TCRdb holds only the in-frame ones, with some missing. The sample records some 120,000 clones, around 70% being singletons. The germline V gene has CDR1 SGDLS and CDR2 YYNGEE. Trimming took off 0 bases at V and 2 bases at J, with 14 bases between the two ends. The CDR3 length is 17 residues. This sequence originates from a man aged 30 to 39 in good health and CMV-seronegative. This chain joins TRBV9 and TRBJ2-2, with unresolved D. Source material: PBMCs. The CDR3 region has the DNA TGTGCCAGCAGCGTAGAGGTCGGCCAGGTTAACACCGGGGAGCTGTTTTTT. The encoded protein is CASSVEVGQVNTGELFF.